This T cell receptor beta chain was identified during a study of T cells after yellow fever vaccination (dated by TCRdb to between 2018 and 2021). For context, the study as a whole: The SMART-Seq v4 Ultra Low Input RNA kit was used to prepare libraries from fractions with low cell numbers. To track T-cell clones before and after primary and booster YFV17D yellow fever vaccination, bulk TCR alpha and beta repertoires were sequenced longitudinally. Two healthy male donors, one aged 18 to 29 and one aged 30 to 39 years, were included in the cohort. Bulk PBMC replicates and cell subsets were isolated from blood drawn at multiple timepoints before and after both primary and secondary immunization. Broader findings and caveats from the paper: Compared with the primary T-cell response, the secondary T-cell response was weaker but faster, peaking on day 5 rather than day 15. A small fraction of clonotypes appeared in both the CD4 and CD8 compartments, likely as a result of convergent recombination. After the booster, most of the clones that had expanded following primary vaccination were detected again (almost 98% of CD4 and more than 85% of CD8), which suggests that memory was broadly maintained. Because the study included only a couple of donors, the extent to which the findings can be generalized is limited. FACS-sorted repertoires could contain abundant contaminating clonotypes from the bulk population, so computational filtering was required.

Unmatched junction bases come to 1, with V trimmed by 5 bases and J by 9 bases. From the germline V gene, CDR1 is MGHRA and CDR2 is YSYEKL. There are 12 amino acids in the CDR3, from cysteine to phenylalanine inclusive. Only the CDR3 region is kept as DNA, spanning 36 bases read in frame from base 1. This clonotype came up many times. Its antigen is currently not known. No base quality values were provided; no much bigger clone lies one nucleotide off. TCR cDNA was synthesized by 5'RACE template switching, which introduced a universal primer site and unique molecular identifiers. Priming for cDNA synthesis came from both the TCR alpha and TCR beta constant segments. Libraries were amplified in two PCR steps, with sample barcodes and sequencing adapters added in the second step. Sequencing of libraries was performed on Illumina HiSeq 2500 (2x100 bp) or NovaSeq (2x150 bp). As for how the authors treated the data: MIGEC was used to demultiplex reads and collapse the reads into UMI consensus sequences, and MiXCR was used for V(D)J alignment. Vaccine-responding clonotypes were identified with edgeR using replicate PBMC samples, with FDR below 0.01 and a log2 fold change above 5 up to day 15 being required. CD4 or CD8 identity was assigned to each bulk clonotype according to whether the clonotype was present at higher abundance in the sequenced CD4 repertoire or the sequenced CD8 repertoire. TCRdb ran its own pipeline on the public reads, namely fastp trimming at Q25 and MiXCR clone calling, and kept in-frame beta chains. Identical CDR3 protein sequences are pooled into one entry, listed with their most common genes and DNA. Here the V and J calls rest on TCRdb's processing, not on the authors' analysis. The sample table shows over 120,000 distinct CDR3 sequences, and around 6.3% are seen once. The ten largest clones represent approximately 0.59% of the sample.

The sample's treatment or condition label is to be understood as: live attenuated yellow fever vaccine strain. PBMCs were isolated from peripheral blood using a standard Ficoll-Paque protocol. CD4 and CD8 T-cell fractions were isolated with Dynabeads CD4 and CD8 positive selection kits. TriZol was used to extract RNA from bulk PBMCs, from CD4 and CD8 fractions, and from dextramer-positive and dextramer-negative fractions. Sequenced material: CD4+ T cells sorted from PBMCs, taken 10 days after the yellow fever booster vaccination. The V and J genes are TRBV4-1 and TRBJ1-6, with 7 middle bases fitting TRBD1. The clonotype originates from a man under 40 who received the YFV17D yellow fever vaccine. The encoded CDR3 is CASSRQGSPLHF. The DNA sequence reads TGCGCCAGCAGCAGACAGGGTTCACCCCTCCACTTT.